This is a list of T cell receptor beta chains from one sample in a study of OX40 agonist ivuxolimab in advanced cancers. Data came from immunoSEQ multiplex PCR; TCRdb stores just in-frame clones and leaves some out. The repertoire consists of 45,000 to 60,000 clones, with approximately 89% occurring once and the leading ten covering about 6.5%. Sequencing was performed on CD4+ or CD8+ T cells sorted from blood, taken in a trial of the OX40 agonist ivuxolimab. All receptors derive from an adult with an advanced solid tumor such as melanoma, head and neck, liver or kidney cancer. The CDR3 runs from the conserved cysteine through the conserved F or W. The order of the fields is V gene, clone size, J gene, CDR3 length, CDR3 protein. Expanded clones get a size class; other rows say once, few or many, or leave the size out.

TRBV13	.	TRBJ2-5	13	CASSRQGRETQYF
TRBV27	.	TRBJ2-5	13	CASSLAGGETQYF
TRBV5-4	.	TRBJ2-5	13	CASSLSPKETQYF
TRBV28	.	TRBJ2-1	16	CASSPTSGRPYNEQFF
TRBV13	few	TRBJ1-1	13	CASSLVLNTEAFF
TRBV28	.	TRBJ2-2	14	CASSLSTIGGELFF
TRBV7-6	.	TRBJ2-4	16	CASSLGADTAKNIQYF
TRBV9	once	TRBJ2-2	14	CASQSGRNTGELFF
TRBV28	.	TRBJ2-7	13	CASGTSGVYEQYF
TRBV27	.	TRBJ1-4	15	CASSPKARGVEKLFF
TRBV6-6	.	TRBJ1-3	15	CASSYDLLSGNTIYF
TRBV5-6	.	TRBJ2-7	15	CASSFTGTGRYEQYF
TRBV14	once	TRBJ2-1	15	CASSQDNYSYNEQFF
TRBV6-6	.	TRBJ2-1	12	CASSYGGNEQFF
TRBV28	.	TRBJ1-2	12	CASTRGRNGYTF
TRBV5-1	.	TRBJ2-2	15	CASSLSTEVPGELFF
TRBV27	.	TRBJ1-1	13	CASREAGYTEAFF
TRBV9	.	TRBJ2-7	14	CASSVGQASYEQYF
TRBV28	.	TRBJ1-1	14	CASSLQGGGSEAFF
TRBV27	.	TRBJ2-1	18	CASSFSLAGGPRRSEQFF
TRBV9	.	TRBJ2-5	13	CASSVGWGETQYF
TRBV18	.	TRBJ1-1	14	CASSPPGPNTEAFF
TRBV9	.	TRBJ2-7	16	CASSVDGTSATYEQYF
TRBV11-2	.	TRBJ2-4	14	CASAGFTLKNIQYF
TRBV19	.	TRBJ1-1	15	CASSIVAGSNTEAFF
TRBV4-1	.	TRBJ2-1	18	CASSHLKSGDASYNEQFF
TRBV11-2	.	TRBJ1-1	14	CASSLGGGLTEAFF
TRBV27	.	TRBJ2-5	15	CASSTGGGSGETQYF
TRBV15	.	TRBJ1-1	15	CATSGRTGRATEAFF
TRBV6-4	.	TRBJ2-5	18	CASSAPVTSGGYQETQYF
TRBV4-2	.	TRBJ1-2	14	CASSQERHLPGYTF
TRBV5-4	.	TRBJ2-1	15	CASSSDPERYNEQFF
TRBV19	.	TRBJ2-1	17	CASSIQGGSSSYNEQFF
TRBV4-1	.	TRBJ2-1	14	CASSQGAGKNEQFF
TRBV10-1	.	TRBJ1-1	11	CASSAVGQAFF
TRBV6-6	.	TRBJ2-2	13	CASSYGGSGELFF
TRBV27	.	TRBJ1-3	13	CASRAFSGNTIYF
TRBV27	.	TRBJ1-2	14	CASSFGGSNYGYTF
TRBV5-1	.	TRBJ2-1	16	CASSLLAGDAYNEQFF
TRBV19	.	TRBJ1-1	13	CASSISLNTEAFF
TRBV29-1	.	TRBJ2-3	17	CSARGIPRGSSTDTQYF
TRBV27	once	TRBJ1-4	12	CASRSTNEKLFF
TRBV11-2	.	TRBJ2-1	16	CASSLVAGGIYNEQFF
TRBV5-4	.	TRBJ2-1	15	CASSYPGQGINEQFF
TRBV25-1	.	TRBJ1-4	16	CASSKTDQGTNEKLFF
TRBV6-5	.	TRBJ1-2	13	CASSVSGVYGYTF
TRBV6-1	.	TRBJ2-4	12	CAIQTSGGVRYF
TRBV27	.	TRBJ2-1	19	CASSLSPLLGWRTYNEQFF
TRBV19	.	TRBJ1-2	17	CASGSAVGTGVIYGYTF
TRBV7-2	.	TRBJ2-5	17	CASSLGPGLAGGETQYF
TRBV19	.	TRBJ1-3	13	CASKGSSGNTIYF
TRBV6-6	.	TRBJ2-5	16	CASSYLPLADQETQYF
TRBV6-5	.	TRBJ1-1	13	CASSYRRYTEAFF
TRBV25-1	.	TRBJ1-3	16	CASSEPGASSGNTIYF
TRBV29-1	.	TRBJ1-1	10	CSVDRDEAFF
TRBV7-8	.	TRBJ2-1	16	CASSPTTVGAYNEQFF
TRBV10-2	.	TRBJ2-2	14	CASSEAGDTGELFF